This T cell receptor (beta chain) was sequenced during a study of OX40 agonist ivuxolimab in advanced cancers. Turning to the study itself: While on treatment, patients had intravenous ivuxolimab at 0.01 to 10 mg/kg every 2 weeks. The study reported partial responses in three patients: one hepatocellular carcinoma, two cutaneous melanoma. Findings and caveats of the study: Researchers report that CD8+ T cells had, on average, more expanded clones than CD4+.

Assay: immunoSEQ multiplex PCR; the TCRdb copy retains only in-frame clones and omits some. This table has tens of thousands of clones, approximately 86% appearing once. On this clone: Its antigen is as yet unknown.

The CDR3 runs to 16 residues. V was clipped by 3 bases and J by 0 bases, with 14 bases between them. The V gene's germline CDR1 is SGDLS and CDR2 YYNGEE. The TCR sequence derives from an adult with an advanced solid tumor such as melanoma, head and neck, liver or kidney cancer. Sequenced here: CD4+ or CD8+ T cells sorted from blood, sampled in a trial of the OX40 agonist ivuxolimab. V gene TRBV9 combines with J gene TRBJ2-3; the D call may be TRBD1 or TRBD2 (5 bases each). The CDR3 region has the DNA TGTGCCAGCAGCGCCCAACCCGGGACCAGCACAGATACGCAGTATTTT. Protein: CASSAQPGTSTDTQYF.